The 17 T cell receptor beta chains below all came from one sample that was sequenced in a study of shared clonotypes between healthy human individuals. Sequencing used immunoSEQ multiplex PCR; TCRdb keeps in-frame clones, though not all of them. The sample shows millions of clones, roughly 95% of them seen only once. The sample was naive CD4+ T cells sorted from blood. Subset noted: CD45RA+ positively selected. These receptors came from a man between 18 and 35 years old in good health.

With respect to this clone: Additional DNA sequences in this sample encode the identical CDR3. The CDR3 spells CASSPLQGETEAFF. CDR3 in DNA: TGTGCCAGCTCACCACTTCAGGGTGAAACTGAAGCTTTCTTT. The chain joins TRBV18 to TRBJ1-1; maybe TRBD1 (5 bases). The CDR3 is made up of 14 amino acids. V was trimmed by 1 base and J by 5 bases, leaving 11 bases between them. Germline CDR1 KGHSH, CDR2 LQKENI.

The chain uses TRBV9 and TRBJ2-7, with 8 bases identical to TRBD1. This CDR3 has 14 amino acids. The J segment lost 3 bases and the V segment lost 4 bases, leaving 6 bases of the junction unmatched. Germline loops: CDR1 SGDLS, CDR2 YYNGEE. CDR3 DNA: TGTGCCAGCAGCCCTGGACAGGGAAACTACGAGCAGTACTTC. It yields the protein CASSPGQGNYEQYF.

J is TRBJ1-2 and V is TRBV18; 7 nucleotides align to TRBD1. Per germline, CDR1 KGHSH and CDR2 LQKENI. The CDR3 extends over 14 amino acids. V lost 3 bases to trimming and J lost 7 bases; unmatched junction nucleotides: 8. This chain's CDR3 is CASSPRGGLGGYTF. The CDR3 DNA reads TGTGCCAGCTCACCGAGAGGGGGCCTAGGTGGCTACACCTTC.

This chain uses TRBV30 with TRBJ1-1, with 8 bases matching TRBD1. The ends lost 4 bases at V and 0 bases at J; junction bases unmatched: 7. The CDR3 covers 15 residues. Germline assignment: CDR1 GTSNPN and CDR2 SVGIG (reference sequence). CDR3 loop: CAWNNLGQVNTEAFF. Written as DNA, the CDR3 is TGTGCCTGGAATAATCTGGGACAGGTGAACACTGAAGCTTTCTTT.

This sequence joins TRBV28 and TRBJ2-3; no firm D call. The CDR3 length is 14 residues. Germline CDR1 MDHEN, CDR2 SYDVKM. V was shortened by 3 bases and J by 10 bases, with 17 bases between the two germline ends. The CDR3 loop reads CASSFEESYRAQYF. The CDR3 DNA reads as TGTGCCAGCAGTTTCGAAGAGTCGTATCGGGCGCAGTATTTT. Full variable domain (outside the CDR3, taken from reference TRBV28 and TRBJ2-3): DVKVTQSSRYLVKRTGEKVFLECVQDMDHENMFWYRQDPGLGLRLIYFSYDVKMKEKGDIPEGYSVSREKKERFSLILESASTNQTSMYLCASSFEESYRAQYFGPGTRLTVL.

This clone was recorded a few times. V and J are TRBV7-2 and TRBJ2-7; 8 bases match TRBD1. The CDR3 totals 13 residues. Germline V gene lookup returns CDR1 SGHTA and CDR2 FQGNSA. V trimming: 10 bases; J trimming: 6 bases; junction bases outside the gene matches: 11. This chain's CDR3 is CATSRQGIAEQYF. Written as DNA, the CDR3 is TGTGCCACCTCTAGACAGGGGATCGCCGAGCAGTACTTC. The complete variable domain, with remaining parts taken from reference TRBV7-2 and TRBJ2-7, reads GAGVSQSPSNKVTEKGKDVELRCDPISGHTALYWYRQSLGQGLEFLIYFQGNSAPDKSGLPSDRFSAERTGGSVSTLTIQRTQQEDSAVYLCATSRQGIAEQYFGPGTRLTVT.

This chain connects TRBV27 to TRBJ2-7; D is possibly TRBD1 (7 bases). V was pared by 2 bases and J by 6 bases, with 17 bases between. Germline V gene sequence: CDR1 MNHEY, CDR2 SMNVEV (reference sequence). The CDR3 totals 15 residues. Here the CDR3 reads CASSLAGQSRPEQYF. CDR3 coding DNA: TGTGCCAGCAGTTTAGCGGGACAGAGCCGACCCGAGCAGTACTTC.

The V and J genes are TRBV6-1 and TRBJ2-2, with 7 bases aligning to TRBD2. Per the germline V gene, CDR1 is MNHNS and CDR2 is SASEGT. The CDR3 is 13 amino acids. V trimming: 6 bases; J trimming: 4 bases; junction bases outside the gene matches: 2. CDR3 bases: TGTGCCAGCAGCACGGGGGGCACCGGGGAGCTGTTTTTT. Translation: CASSTGGTGELFF.

The chain links TRBV7-2 to TRBJ1-1; D is undetermined. The CDR3 runs to 14 residues. V was clipped by 2 bases and J by 4 bases, with 11 bases between them. Germline loops: CDR1 SGHTA, CDR2 FQGNSA. The CDR3 nucleotides read TGTGCCAGCAGCTTACAGCCCCTCAGCACTGAAGCTTTCTTT. Translated, it gives CASSLQPLSTEAFF. The full variable domain, its missing parts supplied by reference TRBV7-2 and TRBJ1-1, is GAGVSQSPSNKVTEKGKDVELRCDPISGHTALYWYRQSLGQGLEFLIYFQGNSAPDKSGLPSDRFSAERTGGSVSTLTIQRTQQEDSAVYLCASSLQPLSTEAFFGQGTRLTVV.

This chain uses TRBV28 with TRBJ1-1; D is unclear. This CDR3 spans 11 amino acids. CDR1 is MDHEN, CDR2 SYDVKM, per germline. The V gene lost 10 bases and the J gene lost 1 base, with 7 bases spanning the gap. CDR3 nucleotides: TGTGCCACCCAGGAGAACACTGAAGCTTTCTTT. Translating it yields CATQENTEAFF.

V usage is TRBV2 and J usage is TRBJ2-1; 10 nucleotides align to TRBD2. V dropped 7 bases and J dropped 4; count of bases not matched to a gene: 4. Germline CDR1 reads SNHLY; CDR2 reads FYNNEI. The CDR3 runs to 14 residues. CDR3: CASKRTSGYNEQFF. In DNA, the CDR3 is TGTGCCAGCAAGCGGACTAGCGGTTACAATGAGCAGTTCTTC. Full variable domain (missing parts from reference TRBV2 and TRBJ2-1): EPEVTQTPSHQVTQMGQEVILRCVPISNHLYFYWYRQILGQKVEFLVSFYNNEISEKSEIFDDQFSVERPDGSNFTLKIRSTKLEDSAMYFCASKRTSGYNEQFFGPGTRLTVL.

CDR3 in DNA: TGTGCCAGCAGTTCGGACGGGAGTTACAATGAGCAGTTCTTC. As protein: CASSSDGSYNEQFF. The V call is TRBV6-1, the J call TRBJ2-1; maybe TRBD2 (6 bases). V lost 5 bases to trimming and J lost 4 bases, with 12 bases between them. CDR1 and CDR2 (germline): MNHNS, SASEGT. This CDR3 has 14 residues.

A note on this clone: Other DNA sequences within the sample encode an identical CDR3. The gene calls are TRBV18 and TRBJ1-1, with D possibly being TRBD1 (5 bases). The CDR3 contains 14 residues. CDR1 and CDR2 (germline): KGHSH, LQKENI. Trimming pared 3 bases from V and 4 bases from J, leaving 12 bases between. CDR3 protein: CASSPDRGPTEAFF. CDR3 nucleotides: TGTGCCAGCTCACCCGACCGGGGCCCCACTGAAGCTTTCTTT.

The CDR3 bases are TGCGCCAGCGCGGACAGGGTCGGCCAAGAGACCCAGTACTTC. It codes for CASADRVGQETQYF. The chain uses TRBV5-1 and TRBJ2-5, with 8 bases aligning to TRBD1. The CDR3 is 14 amino acids. J was trimmed by 1 base and V by 7 bases; bases with no gene match: 6. Germline CDR1 reads SGHRS; CDR2 reads YFSETQ. The full variable domain, rest sourced from reference TRBV5-1 and TRBJ2-5, is KAGVTQTPRYLIKTRGQQVTLSCSPISGHRSVSWYQQTPGQGLQFLFEYFSETQRNKGNFPGRFSGRQFSNSRSEMNVSTLELGDSALYLCASADRVGQETQYFGPGTRLLVL.

This clone came up once. CDR3 amino acids: CASSSQSGTGVGEKLFF. DNA for the CDR3: TGCGCCAGCAGCTCCCAATCCGGGACAGGGGTAGGAGAAAAACTGTTTTTT. This chain links TRBV5-1 with TRBJ1-4; 10 nucleotides match TRBD1. This CDR3 contains 17 residues. Germline lookup yields CDR1 SGHRS and CDR2 YFSETQ. J gave up 8 bases and V 3 bases, and 13 bases lay outside the gene matches.

The rearrangement joins TRBV6-1 to TRBJ2-7; D tentatively reads TRBD1 or TRBD2 (5 bases each). Germline CDR1 is MNHNS and CDR2 is SASEGT. The CDR3 has 15 amino acids. V dropped 4 bases and J dropped 1 base, with 14 bases sitting between them. This CDR3 is CASSASGTGSYEQYF. In DNA, the CDR3 is TGTGCCAGCAGTGCGTCCGGGACGGGGTCCTACGAGCAGTACTTC.

A word on this clone: The same CDR3 is also encoded by other DNA sequences in this sample. The chain joins TRBV5-4 to TRBJ2-5; 8 nucleotides match TRBD1. This CDR3 region has 13 residues. Per germline, CDR1 SGHNT and CDR2 YYREEE (reference sequence). Trimming took 1 base from V and 4 from J; bases not matched to a gene: 0. CDR3 bases: TGTGCCAGCAGCTTGACAGGGGGAGAGACCCAGTACTTC. As protein: CASSLTGGETQYF.